This TCR beta chain came from a study of blood T cell repertoires in COVID-19. Turning to the study itself: The United States, Italy and Spain supplied acute and convalescent COVID-19 samples.

This clone occurred once. V gave up 1 base and J gave up 2 bases; unmatched junction bases: 4. The CDR3 is 16 amino acids. CDR1 is LNHDA and CDR2 is SQIVND in the germline V gene (reference sequence). In the original processing: Nucleated cell counts were estimated from reference gene primer amplification. TCRdb keeps only in-frame clones here, not all; method: immunoSEQ multiplex PCR. D and trimming come from the DNA, and the V and J calls and clone size come from that table. Of about 250,000 clones in the sample, approximately 83% were seen once. Sequencing was performed on peripheral blood. The chain recombines TRBV19 with TRBJ2-5; 10 bases map to TRBD1. This TCR derives from a man aged 50-59 years with active or convalescent COVID-19. This chain's CDR3 is CASSIVRQGAQETQYF. CDR3 bases: TGTGCCAGTAGTATAGTCCGACAGGGGGCTCAAGAGACCCAGTACTTC.